Described below is a single T cell receptor beta chain sequence and its context. Its specificity is not known. These data originate in a study of OX40 agonist ivuxolimab in advanced cancers. Sequencing used immunoSEQ multiplex PCR; TCRdb keeps in-frame clones, though not all of them. The data hold tens of thousands of clones, with approximately 86% observed a single time. Study observations and caveats: At 0.1 to 3.0 mg/kg and by week 6, CD4+ and CD8+ T cells in the blood had expanded clonally. Among the least clonally expanded were partial responders at 0.1-3.0 mg/kg. A proportion of nonresponders additionally exhibited low normalized T-cell clonal expansion.

The TCR originated in an adult with an advanced solid tumor such as melanoma, head and neck, liver or kidney cancer. Sequenced here: CD4+ or CD8+ T cells sorted from blood, sampled in a trial of the OX40 agonist ivuxolimab.

The CDR3 protein is CASSSGANVLTF. The CDR3 DNA follows: TGTGCCAGCAGTTCTGGGGCCAACGTCCTGACTTTC. The chain has TRBV6-6 and TRBJ2-6; no reliable D call. The CDR3 runs 12 residues. The germline V gene has CDR1 MNHNY and CDR2 SVGAGI (reference sequence). The V and J ends lost 4 bases and 2 bases respectively, with 0 bases between them.